The clone carrying this TCR beta chain came up a few times. The antigen remains undetermined. The data belong to a study of long-term antiretroviral therapy in people with HIV. Notes on the study in general: Upon ART, diversity increased but remained lower than transplant donor controls.

Every HIV-positive participant received treatment in the United States. With 0 bases removed from V and 5 bases from J, the gap between germline ends came to 4 bases. CDR3 size: 13 residues. Germline lookup yields CDR1 MNHEY and CDR2 SMNVEV (reference sequence). At survey level, the immunoSEQ assay was run in its v3.0 version. Clones were read by immunoSEQ multiplex PCR, and TCRdb kept only the in-frame ones, dropping some. Of roughly 32,000 clones in the sample, almost 85% were seen once. This receptor was identified in a young man with HIV. Sequencing used unsorted PBMCs, obtained about 3.4 years after starting antiretroviral therapy. The chain carries TRBV27 and TRBJ2-2, with no clear D. CDR3 protein: CASSLSPTGELFF. In DNA form, the CDR3 reads TGTGCCAGCAGTTTATCCCCAACCGGGGAGCTGTTTTTT.